Given below is one T cell receptor beta chain in context. This record belongs to a study of T cell changes during pregnancy in multiple sclerosis. This CDR3 is built from 17 residues. From germline, CDR1 is SNHLY and CDR2 FYNNEI. Losses at the gene ends were 7 bases for V and 7 bases for J; bases not matched to a gene: 16. Some clones are missing from TCRdb's copy, which holds only in-frame ones; the method was immunoSEQ multiplex PCR. There are over 85,000 clones in the sample; 91% occur only once, and more than 1.5% lies in the top ten. This clonotype was sampled from a female donor in good health, enrolled as a control in a pregnancy study. This chain connects TRBV2 to TRBJ2-1, with 10 bases identical to TRBD2. Sequenced material: peripheral blood, taken after pregnancy. CDR3 sequence: CASTHRGSGGRRNEQFF. CDR3 nucleotides: TGTGCCAGCACCCATCGTGGTAGCGGGGGGCGGCGTAATGAGCAGTTCTTC.